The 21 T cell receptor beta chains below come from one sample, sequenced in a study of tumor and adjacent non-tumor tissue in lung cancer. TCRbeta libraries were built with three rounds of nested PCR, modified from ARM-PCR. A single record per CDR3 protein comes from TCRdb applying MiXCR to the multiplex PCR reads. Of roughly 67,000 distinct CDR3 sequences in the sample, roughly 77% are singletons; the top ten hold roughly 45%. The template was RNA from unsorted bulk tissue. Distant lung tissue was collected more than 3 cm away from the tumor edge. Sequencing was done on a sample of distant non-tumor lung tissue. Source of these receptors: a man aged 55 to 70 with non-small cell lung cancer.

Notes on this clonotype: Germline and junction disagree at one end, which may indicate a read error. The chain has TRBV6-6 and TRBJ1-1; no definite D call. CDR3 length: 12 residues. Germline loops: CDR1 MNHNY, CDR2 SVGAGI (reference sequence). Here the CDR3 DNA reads TGTGCCTGCAGTCTCGGCCAACGTGAAGCTTTCTTT. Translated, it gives CACSLGQREAFF.

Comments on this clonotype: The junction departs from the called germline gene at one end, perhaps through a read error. The CDR3 DNA sequence: TGTGCCAGCAGTTCCCCGATGCCGGGACAGACAAGCTTC. Protein sequence: CASSSPMPGQTSF. V is TRBV6-6 and J is TRBJ2-7; TRBD1 matches at 7 bases. Germline-derived CDR1 and CDR2 are MNHNY and SVGAGI (reference sequence). The CDR3 has 13 residues.

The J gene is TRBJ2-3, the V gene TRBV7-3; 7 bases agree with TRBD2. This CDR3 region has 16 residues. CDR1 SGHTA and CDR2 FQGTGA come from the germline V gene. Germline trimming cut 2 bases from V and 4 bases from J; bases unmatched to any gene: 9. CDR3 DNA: TGTGCCAGCAGCTTACGGGCGGGAGCCTTCCCAGATACGCAGTATTTT. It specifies CASSLRAGAFPDTQYF.

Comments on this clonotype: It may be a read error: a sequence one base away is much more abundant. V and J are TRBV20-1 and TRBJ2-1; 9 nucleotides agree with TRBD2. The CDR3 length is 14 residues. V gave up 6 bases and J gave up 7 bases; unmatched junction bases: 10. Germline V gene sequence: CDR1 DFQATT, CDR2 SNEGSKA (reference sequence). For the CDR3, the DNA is TGCAGTGCAGACCTCGGGACTAGCATAAATGAGCAGTTCTTC. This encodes CSADLGTSINEQFF.

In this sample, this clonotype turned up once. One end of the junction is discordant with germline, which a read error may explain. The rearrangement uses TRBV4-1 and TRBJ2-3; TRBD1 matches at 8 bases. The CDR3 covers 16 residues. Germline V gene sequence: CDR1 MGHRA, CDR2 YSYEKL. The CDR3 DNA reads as TGTTCCAGCAGCCAAGAGACAGGGGACATGTCAGATATGCAGTATTTT. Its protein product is CSSSQETGDMSDMQYF.

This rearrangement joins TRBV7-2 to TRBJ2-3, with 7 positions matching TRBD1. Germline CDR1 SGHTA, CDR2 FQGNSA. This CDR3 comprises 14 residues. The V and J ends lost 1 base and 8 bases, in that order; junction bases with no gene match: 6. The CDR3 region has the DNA TGTGCCAGCAGCTTAGGAGGGGGCACCGTTACGCAGTATTTT. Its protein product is CASSLGGGTVTQYF.

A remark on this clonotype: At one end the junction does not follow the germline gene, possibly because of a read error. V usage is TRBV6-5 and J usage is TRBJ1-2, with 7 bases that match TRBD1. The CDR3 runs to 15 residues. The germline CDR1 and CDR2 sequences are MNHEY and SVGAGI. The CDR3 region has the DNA TGTGCTGGCAGTCGACAGGGTGGGAATAACTATGGTTACACCTTC. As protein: CAGSRQGGNNYGYTF.

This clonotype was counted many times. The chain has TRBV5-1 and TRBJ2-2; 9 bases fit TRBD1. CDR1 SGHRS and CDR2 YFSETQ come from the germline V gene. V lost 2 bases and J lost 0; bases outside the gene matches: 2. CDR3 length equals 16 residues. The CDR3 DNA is TGCGCCAGCAGCTTACAGGGGGCTTCGAACACCGGGGAGCTGTTTTTT. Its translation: CASSLQGASNTGELFF.

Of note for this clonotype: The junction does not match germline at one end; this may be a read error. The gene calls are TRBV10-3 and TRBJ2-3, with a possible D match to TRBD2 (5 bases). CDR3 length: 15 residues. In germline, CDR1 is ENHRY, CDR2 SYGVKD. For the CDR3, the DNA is TGTGCCATCAGTGATAGCGCGATTAGCATAGATACACAGTATTTT. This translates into CAISDSAISIDTQYF.

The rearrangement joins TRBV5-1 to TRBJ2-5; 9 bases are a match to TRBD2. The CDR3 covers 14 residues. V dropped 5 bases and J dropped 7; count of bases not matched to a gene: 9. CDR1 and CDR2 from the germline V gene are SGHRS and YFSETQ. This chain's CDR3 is CASRASGNAGTQYF. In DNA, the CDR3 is TGCGCCAGCAGGGCTAGCGGGAACGCGGGGACCCAGTACTTC.

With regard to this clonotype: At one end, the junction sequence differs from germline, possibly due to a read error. CDR3 DNA sequence: TGTGCCAGCATTCAAAGAGTCGGGGCCACCCTCTACAAGCAGTACTTC. It is translated as CASIQRVGATLYKQYF. The V gene is TRBV6-1, the J gene TRBJ2-7, with D possibly being TRBD1 or TRBD2 (5 bases each). Germline V lookup: CDR1 MNHNS, CDR2 SASEGT. The CDR3 consists of 16 residues.

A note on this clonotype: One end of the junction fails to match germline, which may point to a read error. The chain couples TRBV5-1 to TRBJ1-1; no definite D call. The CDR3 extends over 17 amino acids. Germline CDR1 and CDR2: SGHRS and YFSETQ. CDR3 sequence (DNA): TGCGCCAACAGCCTCTGGACCGCCGGGCGGGGGAACACTGAAGCTTTCTTT. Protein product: CANSLWTAGRGNTEAFF.

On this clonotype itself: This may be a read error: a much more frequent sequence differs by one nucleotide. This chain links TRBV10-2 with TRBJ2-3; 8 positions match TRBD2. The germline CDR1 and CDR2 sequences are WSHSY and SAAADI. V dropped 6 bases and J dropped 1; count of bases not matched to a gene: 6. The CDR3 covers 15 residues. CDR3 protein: CASRVSGGRTDTQYF. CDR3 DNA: TGCGCCAGCAGAGTATCGGGAGGGCGCACAGATACGCAGTATTTT.

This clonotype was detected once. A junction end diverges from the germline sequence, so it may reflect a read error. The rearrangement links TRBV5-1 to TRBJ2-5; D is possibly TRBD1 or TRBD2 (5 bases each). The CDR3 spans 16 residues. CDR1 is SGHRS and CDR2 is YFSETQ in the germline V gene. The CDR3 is CSSSLGPAWDQETQYF. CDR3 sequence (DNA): TGCTCCAGCAGCTTGGGACCGGCATGGGACCAAGAGACCCAGTACTTC.

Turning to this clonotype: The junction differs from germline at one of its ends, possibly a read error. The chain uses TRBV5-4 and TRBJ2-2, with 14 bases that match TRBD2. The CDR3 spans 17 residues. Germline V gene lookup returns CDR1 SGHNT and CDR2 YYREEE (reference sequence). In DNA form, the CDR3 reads TGCGCCAGCAGCGCGCCTGGACTAGCGGGAGGCACCTGGGAGCTGTTTTTT. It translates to CASSAPGLAGGTWELFF.

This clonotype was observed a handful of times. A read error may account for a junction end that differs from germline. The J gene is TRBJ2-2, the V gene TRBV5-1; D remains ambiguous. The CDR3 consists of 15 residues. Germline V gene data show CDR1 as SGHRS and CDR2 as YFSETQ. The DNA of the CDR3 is TGCACCAGCAGCTTGGAAGGGTTCAATACCGGGGAGCTGTTTTTT. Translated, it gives CTSSLEGFNTGELFF.

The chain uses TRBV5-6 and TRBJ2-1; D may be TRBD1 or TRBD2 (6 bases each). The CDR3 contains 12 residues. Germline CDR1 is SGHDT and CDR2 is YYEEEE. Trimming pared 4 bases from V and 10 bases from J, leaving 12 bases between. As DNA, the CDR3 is TGTGCCAGCAGCCTTCTCGGGGGCGAGCAGTTCTTC. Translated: CASSLLGGEQFF.

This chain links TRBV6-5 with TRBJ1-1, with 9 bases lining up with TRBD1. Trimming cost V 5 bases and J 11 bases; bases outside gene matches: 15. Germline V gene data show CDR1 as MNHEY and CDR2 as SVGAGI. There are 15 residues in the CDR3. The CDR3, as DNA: TGTGCCAGCAGTAACACCACAGGGGGCGTAGGAGAGGCTTTCTTT. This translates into CASSNTTGGVGEAFF.

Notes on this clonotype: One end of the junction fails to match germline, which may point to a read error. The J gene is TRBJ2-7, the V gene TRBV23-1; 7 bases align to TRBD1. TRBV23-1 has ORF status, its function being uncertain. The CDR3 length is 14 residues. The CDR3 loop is CAISQWTGGHEQYF. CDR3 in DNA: TGCGCCATCAGTCAGTGGACAGGAGGCCACGAGCAGTACTTT.

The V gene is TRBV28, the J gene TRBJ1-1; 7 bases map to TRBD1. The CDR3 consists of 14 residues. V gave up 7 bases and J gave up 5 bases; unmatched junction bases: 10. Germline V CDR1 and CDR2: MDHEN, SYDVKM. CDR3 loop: CASKLGQKDTEAFF. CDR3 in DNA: TGTGCCAGCAAACTGGGACAGAAGGATACTGAAGCTTTCTTT.

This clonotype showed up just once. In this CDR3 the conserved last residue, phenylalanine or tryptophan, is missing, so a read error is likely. In DNA form, the CDR3 reads TGTGCCAGCAGCCCGACAGGGGGTATGGACAAGCAGTACCTC. It translates to CASSPTGGMDKQYL. V gene TRBV4-2 combines with J gene TRBJ2-7, with 9 bases lining up with TRBD1. The trim removed 4 bases at V and 8 bases at J, leaving 9 bases unmatched. The CDR3 is made up of 14 amino acids. Germline loops: CDR1 LGHNA, CDR2 YNFKEQ.